A selection of T cell receptor beta chains follows, all from one sample in a study of shared clonotypes between healthy human individuals. Method: immunoSEQ multiplex PCR; TCRdb's copy keeps in-frame clones and lacks some. Of approximately 2.1 million clones listed, about 92% are singletons. The sample consisted of naive CD4+ T cells from PBMCs. These receptors originate from a man aged 18 to 30 in good health. Some clones in this sample may be carry-over from other donors' samples. Both conserved end residues are part of each CDR3. A D gene is named only where the DNA matches it firmly. For some rows the clone size is stated as once, few or many, or as a class when expanded; others skip it.

d_gene,abundance,v_gene,j_gene,CDR3nt,CDR3aa
-,-,TRBV9,TRBJ2-1,TGTGCCAGCAGCGGCGGATCGCCCGGATACAATGAGCAGTTCTTC,CASSGGSPGYNEQFF
-,-,TRBV28,TRBJ2-7,TGTGCCAGCAGTCCGCGTGGGGGCCCATCCTACGAGCAGTACTTC,CASSPRGGPSYEQYF
-,-,TRBV11-2,TRBJ2-7,TGTGCCAGCAGCCCCCCGTTTCGAGCGCAGTACTTC,CASSPPFRAQYF
TRBD1,-,TRBV7-2,TRBJ2-3,TGTGCCAGCAGCCGAACGGACAGGCGAAGGTCGGATACGCAGTATTTT,CASSRTDRRRSDTQYF
TRBD2,-,TRBV11-2,TRBJ2-5,TGTGCCAGCAGGACTAGCGGGAAGGGATTTTTGGAGACCCAGTACTTC,CASRTSGKGFLETQYF
-,-,TRBV11-2,TRBJ2-7,TGTGCCAGCAGCTTAGAAGTCTGGACGGAGCAGTACTTC,CASSLEVWTEQYF
-,once,TRBV28,TRBJ2-7,TGTGCCAGCAGTTTCTGGGCCGACTCCTACGAGCAGTACTTC,CASSFWADSYEQYF
TRBD2,-,TRBV5-1,TRBJ2-3,TGCGCCAGCAGCCGACTAGCGGGAGAGGGGAATACGCAGTATTTT,CASSRLAGEGNTQYF
TRBD1,-,TRBV11-2,TRBJ1-6,TGTGCCAGCAGCGCGGGACAGATCTATAATTCACCCCTCCACTTT,CASSAGQIYNSPLHF
-,-,TRBV28,TRBJ2-7,TGTGCCAGCAGTTCCCAGAGCCTGGCAGGGCGATACGAGCAGTACTTC,CASSSQSLAGRYEQYF
-,once,TRBV2,TRBJ1-5,TGTGCCAGCGGACGGATCTTCAATCAGCCCCAGCATTTT,CASGRIFNQPQHF
-,-,TRBV29-1,TRBJ1-2,TGCAGCGTCACGATGGGGGCAGGGGCAGGCTATGGCTACACCTTC,CSVTMGAGAGYGYTF
TRBD2,-,TRBV6-5,TRBJ2-2,TGTGCCAGCTGGGAGGGGACCGGGGAGCTGTTTTTT,CASWEGTGELFF
TRBD2,-,TRBV7-9,TRBJ2-1,TGTGCCAGCAGCTCTGTTAGCGGGATCTGGTGGAATGAGCAGTTCTTC,CASSSVSGIWWNEQFF
-,-,TRBV9,TRBJ2-3,TGTGCCAGCAGCGTCACGGGATTCACAGATACGCAGTATTTT,CASSVTGFTDTQYF
-,-,TRBV19,TRBJ2-1,TGTGCCAGTAGTACTGCTACGATCGGTGAGCAGTTCTTC,CASSTATIGEQFF
-,-,TRBV19,TRBJ2-7,TGTGCCAGTAGTCTAAACAGAGAGAACTACGAGCAGTACTTC,CASSLNRENYEQYF
TRBD2,-,TRBV5-1,TRBJ2-7,TGCGCCAGCAGCTTGGTCTCAGCGGGAGGGTACGAGCAGTACTTC,CASSLVSAGGYEQYF
-,-,TRBV4-1,TRBJ2-1,TGCGCCAGCAGCCAAGATCCCCCCCAGAGCTCCTACAATGAGCAGTTCTTC,CASSQDPPQSSYNEQFF
-,few,TRBV7-9,TRBJ1-1,TGTGCCAGCAGCTTACAGGGGACCGGAACTGAAGCTTTCTTT,CASSLQGTGTEAFF
TRBD1,-,TRBV4-1,TRBJ1-5,TGCGCCAGCAGCCACCCGGACAGGGGGAGGCAGCCCCAGCATTTT,CASSHPDRGRQPQHF
-,-,TRBV10-3,TRBJ2-6,TGTGCCATCAGTGGGGCAGGGGCTGGGGCCAACGTCCTGACTTTC,CAISGAGAGANVLTF
TRBD2,-,TRBV4-1,TRBJ2-7,TGCGCCAGCAGCCAAATAGGACTAGCGGGAGGGGACTTGTACTTC,CASSQIGLAGGDLYF
-,-,TRBV28,TRBJ1-5,TGTGCCAGCAGAGCGGGGCGAGACAATCAGCCCCAGCATTTT,CASRAGRDNQPQHF
-,-,TRBV2,TRBJ1-5,TGTGCCAGCAGTGCCCCGTGGGCGCCCCAGCATTTT,CASSAPWAPQHF
-,-,TRBV28,TRBJ2-3,TGTGCCAGCGAGCGCGAATACCTTGCCGGTAGCACAGATACGCAGTATTTT,CASEREYLAGSTDTQYF
TRBD1,-,TRBV27,TRBJ2-5,TGTGCCAGCAGCCTGAGGGACAGGGGGGAGACCCAGTACTTC,CASSLRDRGETQYF
TRBD1,-,TRBV11-2,TRBJ2-7,TGTGCCAGCAGCCCGGAGAGAGGGGGCGGCGAGCAGTACTTC,CASSPERGGGEQYF
TRBD1,-,TRBV5-1,TRBJ1-2,TGCGCCAGCAGCTTGGACCTTTTTTTTTACAGGGGGCATAACTATGGCTACACCTTC,CASSLDLFFYRGHNYGYTF
-,-,TRBV28,TRBJ1-5,TGTGCCAGCAGCCGGGTTGGGGGAGCCCAGCATTTT,CASSRVGGAQHF
-,-,TRBV2,TRBJ2-7,TGTGCCAGCAGAGGGGAGATCTACGAGCAGTACTTC,CASRGEIYEQYF
-,few,TRBV29-1,TRBJ2-5,TGCAGCATTACAGGGCGCACTGAGACCCAGTACTTC,CSITGRTETQYF
TRBD1,-,TRBV28,TRBJ1-5,TGTGCCAGCAGTTGGGGACAGGTCAATCAGCCCCAGCATTTT,CASSWGQVNQPQHF
TRBD1,once,TRBV28,TRBJ1-5,TGTGCCAGCAGTCCGAAGGACAGGGGGCTACTAGGTGTTGATCAGCCCCAGCATTTT,CASSPKDRGLLGVDQPQHF
-,-,TRBV7-7,TRBJ2-3,TGTGCCAGCAGCCCCGGGGGTAGCAGCACAGATACGCAGTATTTT,CASSPGGSSTDTQYF
-,-,TRBV5-4,TRBJ2-1,TGTGCCAGCAGCTTGGACAGGAGTTACAATGAGCAGTTCTTC,CASSLDRSYNEQFF
-,-,TRBV7-9,TRBJ2-2,TGTGCCAGCAGCCCGGGAGCGTACACCGGGGAGCTGTTTTTT,CASSPGAYTGELFF
TRBD2,-,TRBV9,TRBJ2-1,TGTGCCAGCAGCCCCCTAGCGGGAGGGGGTGAGCAGTTCTTC,CASSPLAGGGEQFF
-,few,TRBV6-1,TRBJ2-7,TGTGCCAGCAGTGAAAAAGGTTACGAGCAGTACTTC,CASSEKGYEQYF
-,-,TRBV7-6,TRBJ2-7,TGTGCCAGCAGCTCGCGACGGACCTACGAGCAGTACTTC,CASSSRRTYEQYF